What follows are 22 T cell receptor beta chains derived from one specimen sequenced in a study of TIL therapy for anti-PD-1-resistant metastatic lung cancer. This was the immunoSEQ v3 assay. The method was immunoSEQ multiplex PCR; TCRdb's version includes in-frame clones alone and lacks a portion of them. This table has about 44,000 clones, 70% to 85% appearing once. Time point noted: pre-treatment sample, taken before nivolumab and TIL therapy. Sample: blood, taken at baseline. These TCRs come from a man aged 65 to 85 with non-small cell lung cancer.

This clone was seen more than once but under ten times. The chain combines TRBV19 with TRBJ1-2; D is ambiguous. The CDR3 length is 14 residues. Germline loops: CDR1 LNHDA, CDR2 SQIVND (reference sequence). V was clipped by 6 bases and J by 2 bases, with 13 bases between them. The CDR3: CASRPNAWNYGYTF. CDR3 bases: TGTGCCAGTAGGCCCAATGCGTGGAACTATGGCTACACCTTC.

V and J are TRBV7-8 and TRBJ1-1; D is unclear. V was trimmed by 7 bases and J by 4 bases, leaving 16 bases between them. The CDR3 has 14 residues. In germline, CDR1 is SGHVS, CDR2 FQNEAQ. The CDR3 bases are TGTGCCAGCACCCAATGGGAGACCGGCACTGAAGCTTTCTTT. Protein sequence: CASTQWETGTEAFF.

This clone was seen a handful of times. The chain links TRBV6-5 to TRBJ1-5; D call uncertain. The V gene lost 4 bases and the J gene lost 6 bases, with 10 bases spanning the gap. CDR3 length: 13 residues. The germline V gene encodes CDR1 MNHEY and CDR2 SVGAGI. CDR3 sequence (DNA): TGTGCCAGCAGTTTAGGCCGCCGTCAGCCCCAGCATTTT. Protein sequence: CASSLGRRQPQHF.

The CDR3 nucleotides are TGTGCCACCAGCAGAAAAGGGACCTTTACCGGGGAGCTGTTTTTT. It encodes CATSRKGTFTGELFF. The chain joins TRBV15 to TRBJ2-2, with D perhaps assigned TRBD1 or TRBD2 (5 bases each). Deletions cut 2 bases from V and 5 bases from J, with 12 bases between. The CDR3 totals 15 residues. Germline values: CDR1 LNHNV, CDR2 YYDKDF (reference sequence).

The chain uses TRBV28 and TRBJ2-1, with TRBD2 as a possible D gene (6 bases). Germline V gives CDR1 MDHEN, CDR2 SYDVKM. The ends were cut back, 4 bases at V and 6 bases at J, with 7 bases in the middle. The CDR3 length is 12 residues. CDR3 nucleotides: TGTGCCAGCAGTTGGGACTTCAATGAGCAGTTCTTC. Translated, it gives CASSWDFNEQFF.

In this sample, this clone turned up a few times. The CDR3 nucleotides read TGTGCCAGCCAGGGAGTCCAAGAGACCCAGTACTTC. The encoded protein is CASQGVQETQYF. J is TRBJ2-5 and V is TRBV2, with D perhaps given as TRBD1 or TRBD2 (5 bases each). Germline V gives CDR1 SNHLY, CDR2 FYNNEI. V lost 8 bases and J lost 1, with 8 bases in between. This CDR3 has 12 residues. The entire variable domain, with the rest obtained from reference TRBV2 and TRBJ2-5, is as follows: EPEVTQTPSHQVTQMGQEVILRCVPISNHLYFYWYRQILGQKVEFLVSFYNNEISEKSEIFDDQFSVERPDGSNFTLKIRSTKLEDSAMYFCASQGVQETQYFGPGTRLLVL.

This clone was counted a few times. The rearrangement joins TRBV28 to TRBJ1-5; TRBD1 aligns across 7 bases. This CDR3 region has 17 residues. Trimming at V came to 3 bases and at J to 0 bases, leaving 8 bases not matched to a gene. Germline V gene lookup returns CDR1 MDHEN and CDR2 SYDVKM. The CDR3: CASSLRQGIVSNQPQHF. CDR3 in DNA: TGTGCCAGCAGTTTGCGACAGGGAATAGTTAGCAATCAGCCCCAGCATTTT.

The chain uses TRBV6-5 and TRBJ2-1; D perhaps matches TRBD2 (5 bases). Trimming cost V 0 bases and J 2 bases, with 5 bases left between them. This CDR3 comprises 14 residues. Germline CDR1 MNHEY, CDR2 SVGAGI. CDR3 sequence: CASSYSTTYNEQFF. The CDR3 bases are TGTGCCAGCAGTTACTCGACTACCTACAATGAGCAGTTCTTC.

The chain joins TRBV5-1 to TRBJ2-1; tentative D call: TRBD1 (6 bases). V lost 4 bases and J lost 8, with 22 bases in between. The CDR3 runs to 16 residues. Germline CDR1 reads SGHRS; CDR2 reads YFSETQ. The CDR3 DNA reads TGCGCCAGCAGCCCAACCCTGATGGCCAGGGGAGATGAGCAGTTCTTC. This sequence encodes CASSPTLMARGDEQFF.

Turning to this clone: A junction boundary mismatches the germline segment, possibly from a read error. The chain is built from TRBV5-4 and TRBJ2-7; D possibly corresponds to TRBD2 (6 bases). Germline values: CDR1 SGHNT, CDR2 YYREEE (reference sequence). The CDR3 loop spans 13 amino acids. CDR3 in amino acids: CASSLDGGDEQYF. The DNA for the CDR3 is TGTGCCAGCAGTTTGGACGGCGGGGACGAGCAGTACTTC.

The chain uses TRBV28 and TRBJ2-7, with 8 positions matching TRBD2. V lost 5 bases and J lost 4; bases outside the gene matches: 7. Germline V gene data show CDR1 as MDHEN and CDR2 as SYDVKM. This CDR3 has 14 residues. The CDR3 reads CASSVQRGHYEQYF. The DNA of the CDR3 is TGTGCCAGCAGTGTGCAGCGGGGGCATTACGAGCAGTACTTC.

The J gene is TRBJ2-7, the V gene TRBV2, with D possibly matching TRBD2 (7 bases). Trimming pared 4 bases from V and 4 bases from J, leaving 14 bases between. CDR1 SNHLY and CDR2 FYNNEI come from the germline V gene. The CDR3 extends over 14 amino acids. The CDR3 protein is CASSVGRGGYEQYF. CDR3 DNA sequence: TGTGCCAGCAGTGTGGGAAGGGGGGGATACGAGCAGTACTTC.

V is TRBV19 and J is TRBJ1-4; D not resolved. Germline V gene data show CDR1 as LNHDA and CDR2 as SQIVND (reference sequence). The CDR3 totals 17 residues. Trimming stripped 3 bases from V and 0 bases from J, with 14 bases between. The CDR3 loop is CASSITAHASTNEKLFF. CDR3 DNA sequence: TGTGCCAGTAGTATTACGGCTCATGCCTCAACTAATGAAAAACTGTTTTTT.

V usage is TRBV2 and J usage is TRBJ2-1; D is ambiguous. This CDR3 region has 13 residues. The germline gives CDR1 SNHLY, CDR2 FYNNEI. Deletions cut 6 bases from V and 5 bases from J, with 11 bases between. CDR3: CASSQERDNEQFF. CDR3 bases: TGTGCCAGCAGCCAGGAACGGGACAATGAGCAGTTCTTC.

The genes are TRBV18 and TRBJ2-5, with a possible D match to TRBD1 (6 bases). Per the germline V gene, CDR1 is KGHSH and CDR2 is LQKENI. The CDR3 runs 15 residues. The V end was cut by 4 bases, the J end by 1 base, with 13 bases between. The CDR3 DNA is TGTGCCAGCTCACGGGGCTCGACAGGCCAAGAGACCCAGTACTTC. Translation: CASSRGSTGQETQYF. The full variable domain, its missing parts supplied by reference TRBV18 and TRBJ2-5, is NAGVMQNPRHLVRRRGQEARLRCSPMKGHSHVYWYRQLPEEGLKFMVYLQKENIIDESGMPKERFSAEFPKEGPSILRIQQVVRGDSAAYFCASSRGSTGQETQYFGPGTRLLVL.

This sequence joins TRBV7-2 and TRBJ1-1; D gene unclear. CDR1 SGHTA and CDR2 FQGNSA come from the germline V gene. The V end lost 1 base, the J end lost 6 bases, and 9 bases lay between the germline ends. The CDR3 totals 13 residues. CDR3 DNA: TGTGCCAGCAGCTTAGGGTCTGGGTCTGAAGCTTTCTTT. It translates to CASSLGSGSEAFF.

This clone was counted only a few times. The chain has TRBV6-1 and TRBJ1-2; 7 nucleotides align to TRBD1. Trimming cost V 4 bases and J 2 bases; bases outside gene matches: 4. Germline V gives CDR1 MNHNS, CDR2 SASEGT. The CDR3 spans 14 residues. The CDR3 spells CASSAQGSNYGYTF. In DNA form, the CDR3 reads TGTGCCAGCAGTGCACAGGGGTCAAACTATGGCTACACCTTC.

The rearrangement links TRBV28 to TRBJ1-2, with 9 bases lining up with TRBD1. V gave up 1 base and J gave up 2 bases; unmatched junction bases: 2. This CDR3 has 15 amino acids. Looked up from germline, CDR1 is MDHEN and CDR2 is SYDVKM. The CDR3 here is CASSLSGQGNYGYTF. In DNA form, the CDR3 reads TGTGCCAGCAGTTTATCGGGACAGGGAAACTATGGCTACACCTTC.

J is TRBJ1-4 and V is TRBV10-3, with TRBD1 matching over 8 bases. The junction had 2 bases not matched to a gene; V was cut back by 2 bases and J by 3 bases. The CDR3 is 15 residues long. Germline V lookup: CDR1 ENHRY, CDR2 SYGVKD. The CDR3 coding sequence is TGTGCCATCAGTGAGGGACAGGGCTCTAATGAAAAACTGTTTTTT. As protein: CAISEGQGSNEKLFF.

J is TRBJ2-1 and V is TRBV5-1; D is ambiguous. V lost 2 bases and J 3 bases, leaving 3 bases between the germline ends. Per the germline V gene, CDR1 is SGHRS and CDR2 is YFSETQ. There are 12 residues in the CDR3. The CDR3 region is CASSLNYNEQFF. In DNA, the CDR3 is TGCGCCAGCAGCTTAAACTACAATGAGCAGTTCTTC.

The rearrangement links TRBV27 to TRBJ2-6; D is unresolved. This CDR3 contains 15 residues. Germline V gene data show CDR1 as MNHEY and CDR2 as SMNVEV (reference sequence). Trimming shortened V by 7 bases and J by 0 bases, and 10 bases separated the two germline ends. The CDR3 bases are TGTGCCAGCAAAAGGTTGGACTCTGGGGCCAACGTCCTGACTTTC. It specifies CASKRLDSGANVLTF.

The chain combines TRBV19 with TRBJ1-5, with 8 bases matching TRBD1. Trimming cost V 5 bases and J 2 bases; bases outside gene matches: 11. CDR1 and CDR2 from the germline V gene are LNHDA and SQIVND (reference sequence). This CDR3 region has 17 residues. The CDR3 region has the DNA TGTGCCAGTAGTTCTAGAATCGGACAGGGCGGCAATCAGCCCCAGCATTTT. It codes for CASSSRIGQGGNQPQHF.